The 21 T cell receptor beta chains given below trace back to one sample, sequenced in a study of OX40 agonist ivuxolimab in advanced cancers. Clones were sequenced by immunoSEQ multiplex PCR, and TCRdb holds only the in-frame ones, with some missing. Of about 86,000 clones listed, 87% are singletons. Sequenced material: CD4+ or CD8+ T cells sorted from blood, taken in a trial of the OX40 agonist ivuxolimab. Receptor source: an adult with an advanced solid tumor such as melanoma, head and neck, liver or kidney cancer.

The CDR3 DNA is TGTGCCAGCAGCCCGCCGGATACGAATGAGCAGTTCTTC. This encodes CASSPPDTNEQFF. The chain employs TRBV7-8 and TRBJ2-1; no reliable D call. V lost 5 bases and J 7 bases, leaving 12 bases between the germline ends. The length of the CDR3 is 13 residues. Looked up from germline, CDR1 is SGHVS and CDR2 is FQNEAQ. Drawing the rest from reference TRBV7-8 and TRBJ2-1, the complete variable domain is GAGVSQSPRYKVAKRGQDVALRCDPISGHVSLFWYQQALGQGPEFLTYFQNEAQLDKSGLPSDRFFAERPEGSVSTLKIQRTQQEDSAVYLCASSPPDTNEQFFGPGTRLTVL.

The CDR3 DNA sequence: TGTGCCAGTACCGATGGGAGGGGGTCGAACACCGGGGAGCTGTTTTTT. This translates into CASTDGRGSNTGELFF. The chain joins TRBV19 to TRBJ2-2, with D possibly matching TRBD2 (7 bases). The V end lost 7 bases, the J end lost 0 bases, and 15 bases lay between the germline ends. The CDR3 runs to 16 residues. Germline V lookup: CDR1 LNHDA, CDR2 SQIVND (reference sequence).

The chain has TRBV9 and TRBJ1-6; no clear D gene. The V end lost 2 bases, the J end lost 2 bases, and 5 bases lay between the germline ends. The CDR3 is made up of 14 amino acids. Germline V gene data show CDR1 as SGDLS and CDR2 as YYNGEE. CDR3 DNA sequence: TGTGCCAGCAGCGTGGCTGCCTATAATTCACCCCTCCACTTT. It specifies CASSVAAYNSPLHF.

The chain joins TRBV7-9 to TRBJ2-5, with D perhaps TRBD2 (5 bases). This CDR3 contains 15 residues. From germline, CDR1 is SEHNR and CDR2 FQNEAQ (reference sequence). The V and J ends lost 5 bases and 5 bases respectively, with 18 bases between them. The CDR3 protein is CASSQGLLAGETQYF. Here the CDR3 DNA reads TGTGCCAGCAGCCAAGGACTTTTAGCCGGGGAGACCCAGTACTTC.

The chain combines TRBV29-1 with TRBJ2-1; D is unresolved. V was shortened by 3 bases and J by 0 bases, with 15 bases between the two germline ends. Looked up from germline, CDR1 is SQVTM and CDR2 is ANQGSEA. This CDR3 has 16 residues. This chain's CDR3 is CSVEVLGPFSYNEQFF. In nucleotides, the CDR3 is TGCAGCGTTGAGGTTTTGGGTCCCTTCTCCTACAATGAGCAGTTCTTC.

This sequence joins TRBV15 and TRBJ1-5, with TRBD1 matching over 7 bases. The V segment lost 1 base and the J segment 0 bases; nucleotides outside the gene matches: 3. Per germline, CDR1 LNHNV and CDR2 YYDKDF (reference sequence). This CDR3 is built from 16 residues. CDR3 region: CATSRATGVSNQPQHF. The CDR3 nucleotides are TGTGCCACCAGCAGAGCTACAGGGGTTAGCAATCAGCCCCAGCATTTT.

The chain employs TRBV5-6 and TRBJ1-1, with D possibly TRBD1 on 6 matching bases. The V and J ends lost 2 bases and 8 bases respectively, with 10 bases between them. This CDR3 has 12 residues. The germline gives CDR1 SGHDT, CDR2 YYEEEE. DNA of the CDR3: TGTGCCAGCAGCTTCTATGGACAGGAAGCTTTCTTT. Its protein product is CASSFYGQEAFF.

A word on this clone: Likely a read error: the CDR3 ends without its conserved phenylalanine or tryptophan. The chain combines TRBV5-1 with TRBJ1-1; D not resolved. This CDR3 has 14 amino acids. Trimming pared 5 bases from V and 0 bases from J, leaving 11 bases between. The germline V gene encodes CDR1 SGHRS and CDR2 YFSETQ. CDR3 residues: CASSFGSVNTEAFL. The CDR3 DNA sequence: TGCGCCAGCAGTTTTGGGTCGGTGAACACTGAAGCTTTCCTT.

V and J are TRBV7-2 and TRBJ1-2, with 8 nucleotides matching TRBD1. J gave up 5 bases and V 5 bases, and 19 bases lay outside the gene matches. Germline CDR1 and CDR2: SGHTA and FQGNSA. This CDR3 has 18 amino acids. CDR3 region: CASSPNYSGQGSRYGYTF. CDR3 nucleotide sequence: TGTGCCAGCAGCCCCAACTACTCCGGACAGGGAAGCCGGTATGGCTACACCTTC.

The chain joins TRBV10-3 to TRBJ2-5, with TRBD1 identical over 9 bases. CDR1 and CDR2 (germline): ENHRY, SYGVKD. Losses at the gene ends were 0 bases for V and 5 bases for J; bases not matched to a gene: 4. The CDR3 length is 15 residues. The CDR3 DNA sequence: TGTGCCATCAGTGAGTCGGGACAGGGATGGGAGACCCAGTACTTC. Residues: CAISESGQGWETQYF.

This sequence joins TRBV27 and TRBJ2-3, with 8 bases matching TRBD2. This CDR3 contains 15 residues. Germline V CDR1 and CDR2: MNHEY, SMNVEV (reference sequence). J lost 3 bases, V lost 6 bases, and 8 bases had no gene match. The chain's CDR3 is CASSIPGLGTDTQYF. The CDR3 DNA is TGTGCCAGCAGCATACCGGGACTAGGGACAGATACGCAGTATTTT.

The chain couples TRBV19 to TRBJ1-4; maybe TRBD1 (5 bases). The V and J ends lost 5 bases and 4 bases respectively, with 11 bases between them. Germline V gene lookup returns CDR1 LNHDA and CDR2 SQIVND (reference sequence). CDR3 length equals 14 residues. Written as DNA, the CDR3 is TGTGCCAGTAGTCCCCCAGGGATTAATGAAAAACTGTTTTTT. It specifies CASSPPGINEKLFF.

The chain combines TRBV27 with TRBJ1-2, with D possibly matching TRBD1 (6 bases). Trimming cost V 5 bases and J 5 bases, with 18 bases left between them. The CDR3 is made up of 15 amino acids. From germline, CDR1 is MNHEY and CDR2 SMNVEV (reference sequence). CDR3 sequence: CASSPRTEAEYGYTF. CDR3 coding DNA: TGTGCCAGCAGTCCCCGGACAGAGGCGGAGTATGGCTACACCTTC.

This clone has more than one count but fewer than ten. This chain links TRBV30 with TRBJ1-5; a weak D match, TRBD1 (5 bases). V lost 2 bases, J lost 7 bases, and 12 bases lay in between. Germline-derived CDR1 and CDR2 are GTSNPN and SVGIG (reference sequence). This CDR3 is built from 13 residues. The CDR3: CAWSPGFGQPQHF. The CDR3 nucleotides read TGTGCCTGGAGTCCAGGGTTTGGACAGCCCCAGCATTTT.

This rearrangement joins TRBV19 to TRBJ1-5; a possible D gene is TRBD1 (6 bases). V was cut by 7 bases and J by 7 bases, with 17 bases left in between. CDR1 and CDR2 from the germline V gene are LNHDA and SQIVND (reference sequence). CDR3 length equals 14 residues. CDR3 sequence (DNA): TGTGCCAGTACCACGGGACACATCTGGCAGCCCCAGCATTTT. Translation: CASTTGHIWQPQHF.

The V and J genes are TRBV7-3 and TRBJ2-3, with 11 bases identical to TRBD2. This CDR3 has 15 residues. The junction had 4 bases not matched to a gene; V was cut back by 3 bases and J by 5 bases. Germline CDR1 reads SGHTA; CDR2 reads FQGTGA. CDR3 residues: CASSLTSGIQDTQYF. The DNA of the CDR3 is TGTGCCAGCAGCTTGACTAGCGGGATACAAGATACGCAGTATTTT.

This sequence joins TRBV5-1 and TRBJ2-7; no reliable D call. This CDR3 region has 13 residues. V was clipped by 0 bases and J by 2 bases, with 6 bases between them. Germline values: CDR1 SGHRS, CDR2 YFSETQ. CDR3 in amino acids: CASSLDPPYEQYF. The DNA for the CDR3 is TGCGCCAGCAGCTTGGACCCTCCCTACGAGCAGTACTTC.

This clone has only a few counts. This chain joins TRBV30 and TRBJ1-5; D not certain. This CDR3 comprises 12 residues. Trimming shortened V by 1 base and J by 5 bases, and 6 bases separated the two germline ends. Germline lookup yields CDR1 GTSNPN and CDR2 SVGIG (reference sequence). CDR3 coding DNA: TGTGCCTGGAGTGAGGGCGATCAGCCCCAGCATTTT. Encoded protein: CAWSEGDQPQHF.

The CDR3 DNA sequence: TGCAGCGTTCCCGCGTATACTAGCGGGGGTTATAGCACAGATACGCAGTATTTT. It translates to CSVPAYTSGGYSTDTQYF. The chain carries TRBV29-1 and TRBJ2-3, with 11 bases that match TRBD2. CDR3 length equals 18 residues. The junction had 13 bases not matched to a gene; V was cut back by 5 bases and J by 0 bases. The germline V gene encodes CDR1 SQVTM and CDR2 ANQGSEA.

This clone came up once. The chain recombines TRBV28 with TRBJ1-5, with a possible D match to TRBD1 (5 bases). Trimming removed 3 bases at V and 6 bases at J, with 12 bases between. Germline V lookup: CDR1 MDHEN, CDR2 SYDVKM. The CDR3 loop spans 14 amino acids. DNA for the CDR3: TGTGCCAGCAGTTTGGGGGTCAGGTTTCAGCCCCAGCATTTT. It encodes CASSLGVRFQPQHF.

This sequence joins TRBV5-1 and TRBJ2-1, with TRBD2 as a possible D gene (5 bases). The CDR3 extends over 17 amino acids. Germline V lookup: CDR1 SGHRS, CDR2 YFSETQ. V gave up 2 bases and J gave up 0 bases, with 15 bases separating them. Here the CDR3 DNA reads TGCGCCAGCAGCTTTCAGTCTAGCATTTTCTCCTACAATGAGCAGTTCTTC. It translates to CASSFQSSIFSYNEQFF.